This TCR beta chain was recovered during a study of blood T cells in healthy people across ages (dated by TCRdb to the mid-2010s). Turning to the overall study: In model experiments, template switching captured roughly one uniquely barcoded TCR beta cDNA molecule for every two T cells. The study measured age-related changes in TCR beta repertoire diversity using deep sequencing normalized with unique cDNA molecular identifiers. To avoid experimental bias, donors of different ages were spread randomly across the sequencing lanes. For two donors (one aged 18 to 29 and one aged 80 or older), the study analyzed two additional independent replicas of 1 million unique cDNA reads from the same blood draw. Four age groups were formed from the donors: young (average approximately 15 years), middle-aged (approximately 39), aged (more than 55) and long-lived (approximately 78).

The donors were some 36 Caucasian individuals from Russia, aged 6 to 90 years, who were systemically healthy. Each donor gave ten milliliters of peripheral blood, drawn into EDTA-treated Vacutainer tubes. Ficoll-Paque density-gradient centrifugation was used to isolate PBMCs, with at least 6.5 million per sample. Total RNA, at least 6 micrograms per sample, was extracted from PBMCs with Trizol reagent. For every donor, an aliquot of PBMCs went through flow cytometry to measure the percentages of naive CD45RAhigh/CD27high T cells. Library method: 5' RACE. TCRdb names Illumina HiSeq 2500 as the instrument used. A second PCR of roughly 6 to 12 cycles was performed with a sample-barcoded 5' primer and a J-beta primer mix. Each TCR beta cDNA molecule received a unique molecular identifier from a template-switch 5' adaptor carrying 12 random nucleotides. Each sample yielded at least 3 million CDR3-containing paired-end reads. First-strand cDNA synthesis was performed from all RNA using the Mint cDNA synthesis kit, with priming by a TRBC-specific oligonucleotide. Following uracil-DNA glycosylase treatment, a first 18-cycle PCR with universal primers M1SS and BC2_uni_R was performed on all cDNA. The paper's data handling went like this. Each sample was normalized by randomly selecting 1 million high-quality reads, each carrying a distinct molecular identifier. Reads sharing molecular identifiers were discarded rather than binned into consensus sequences. MiTCR, with a Q25 quality threshold and the strictest error-elimination algorithm, was used for CDR3 identification, clonotype clustering and error correction. A nonparametric unseen species model with Euler transformation was used to estimate lower-bound total TCR beta diversity. Clones were called with MiXCR by TCRdb after fastp trimmed the public reads at Q25, and only in-frame beta chains were retained. Merged by CDR3 protein, the rows form single entries marked with the most common genes and DNA. The V and J calls follow TCRdb's processing rather than the paper's. The sample table contains 720,000 or so distinct CDR3 sequences; only one count was recorded for less than 45% of them. Of the sample, roughly 30% falls within the top ten clones.

Results the study describes overall, beyond this receptor: Conclusive comparison of naive and antigen-experienced compartments was prevented by the profiling of bulk unsorted PBMCs. Compared with the aged group, the long-lived group had more naive CD4+ T cells, fewer expanded clones and increased TCR diversity, a pattern suggesting age selection. Estimates of total diversity from one million sequenced T cells were regarded as lower bounds and underestimates. Donor CMV infection status was unknown, potentially confounding age-related changes in expanded clonotypes. Observed TCR beta diversity per million T cells fell roughly linearly with age, and a significant reduction was already apparent by age roughly 40. There was a strong correlation between observed TCR beta diversity and the percentage of naive T cells measured by flow cytometry.

A word on this clonotype: Its target antigen remains unknown. No base quality values were provided; no much bigger clone lies one nucleotide off.

Sequences were obtained from blood. The clonotype comes from a man at least 80 years old in good health.

The CDR3 protein sequence reads: CASSPRLASTDTQYF. The DNA reads as follows: TGTGCCAGCAGTCCCCGGCTAGCGAGTACAGATACGCAGTATTTT. The chain uses TRBV27 and TRBJ2-3, and possibly TRBD2, on 6 matching bases. At the junction V is shortened by 5 bases and J by 3 bases, with 15 bases in between. From cysteine to phenylalanine, the CDR3 is 15 amino acids long. The entry retains the CDR3 DNA only, 45 bases that are in frame from base 1. Reading the germline V gene (reference sequence) gives CDR1 MNHEY and CDR2 SMNVEV.